The 10 T cell receptor beta chains below come from one sample, sequenced in a study of T cell responses to AZD1222 COVID-19 vaccine. TCRdb's copy holds only in-frame clones and misses some; the assay was immunoSEQ multiplex PCR. Found here are approximately 150,000 clones, 85% to 90% of them singletons; the top ten hold approximately 1.8%. This sample comprised peripheral blood, obtained on day 0 of AZD1222 vaccination. The receptors derive from an adult in good health.

V gene TRBV28 combines with J gene TRBJ1-5; 8 bases are shared with TRBD1. V dropped 7 bases and J dropped 5; count of bases not matched to a gene: 7. Germline-derived CDR1 and CDR2 are MDHEN and SYDVKM. The CDR3 is 14 residues long. As DNA, the CDR3 is TGTGCCAGCATACAATCAGGGGGCCATCAGCCCCAGCATTTT. Translated: CASIQSGGHQPQHF.

As DNA, the CDR3 is TGTGCCACCAGTGACCCTGGGACAGACCTTTACAATGAGCAGTTCTTC. Its protein is CATSDPGTDLYNEQFF. V gene TRBV24-1 combines with J gene TRBJ2-1; TRBD1 matches 7 bases. Germline loops: CDR1 KGHDR, CDR2 SFDVKD. V lost 4 bases to trimming and J lost 4 bases; unmatched junction nucleotides: 9. The CDR3 consists of 16 residues.

V usage is TRBV7-3 and J usage is TRBJ2-1; 9 bases match TRBD1. J gave up 6 bases and V 8 bases, and 14 bases lay outside the gene matches. The germline gives CDR1 SGHTA, CDR2 FQGTGA. This CDR3 has 16 amino acids. The CDR3 sequence: CASSLTGTGSPNEQFF. CDR3 DNA sequence: TGTGCCAGCTCCCTGACCGGGACAGGGAGCCCCAATGAGCAGTTCTTC.

The gene calls are TRBV28 and TRBJ2-7; the match to TRBD1 covers 7 bases. Germline trimming cut 7 bases from V and 2 bases from J; bases unmatched to any gene: 5. The CDR3 loop spans 13 amino acids. CDR1 and CDR2 from the germline V gene are MDHEN and SYDVKM. CDR3 sequence: CASKRQGAYEQYF. The CDR3 coding sequence is TGTGCCAGCAAGCGGCAGGGGGCCTACGAGCAGTACTTC.

The genes are TRBV19 and TRBJ1-1; no reliable D call. Trimming pared 4 bases from V and 1 base from J, leaving 10 bases between. This CDR3 has 14 residues. CDR1 and CDR2 from the germline V gene are LNHDA and SQIVND (reference sequence). Written as DNA, the CDR3 is TGTGCCAGTAGTACTGGGCGCGAGAACACTGAAGCTTTCTTT. It yields the protein CASSTGRENTEAFF.

J is TRBJ1-2 and V is TRBV5-1; TRBD1 matches at 7 bases. The CDR3 loop spans 13 amino acids. Germline CDR1 SGHRS, CDR2 YFSETQ. The J segment lost 8 bases and the V segment lost 4 bases, leaving 8 bases of the junction unmatched. This chain's CDR3 is CASSTLQGYGYTF. For the CDR3, the DNA is TGCGCCAGCAGCACGCTACAGGGGTACGGCTACACCTTC.

The rearrangement uses TRBV3-1 (or the pseudogene TRBV3-2) and TRBJ1-3; the D gene is possibly TRBD1 (5 bases). V was clipped by 6 bases and J by 0 bases, with 9 bases between them. The CDR3 is made up of 14 amino acids. CDR1 and CDR2 (germline): LGHDT, YNNKEL (reference sequence). The chain's CDR3 is CASSFGASGNTIYF. The CDR3 nucleotides are TGTGCCAGCAGTTTCGGGGCCTCTGGAAACACCATATATTTT.

The CDR3 reads CASSSNRLGEQFF. The DNA of the CDR3 is TGTGCCAGCAGCAGTAACAGATTGGGCGAGCAGTTCTTC. The V and J genes are TRBV5-6 and TRBJ2-1; D remains unclear. Germline CDR1 SGHDT, CDR2 YYEEEE. The CDR3 covers 13 residues. V dropped 4 bases and J dropped 10 bases, with 15 bases sitting between them.

The chain is built from TRBV6-5 and TRBJ1-4; D may be TRBD1 (5 bases). CDR1 and CDR2 (germline): MNHEY, SVGAGI. The CDR3 spans 15 residues. The germline V and J ends were trimmed by 0 bases and 7 bases, with 12 bases remaining between them. The CDR3 region has the DNA TGTGCCAGCAGTTACTCGGGGCAGAGAGGTGAAAAACTGTTTTTT. Translation: CASSYSGQRGEKLFF.

As concerns this clone: Other DNA sequences in the sample encode the same CDR3. The chain carries TRBV28 and TRBJ1-3; 11 positions match TRBD1. The germline CDR1 and CDR2 sequences are MDHEN and SYDVKM. This CDR3 is built from 16 residues. V shed 3 bases, J shed 4 bases, and the junction held 5 bases outside the gene matches. The CDR3, as DNA: TGTGCCAGCAGTTTGGGACAGGGGGTTTCAGGAAACACCATATATTTT. Protein product: CASSLGQGVSGNTIYF.